Shown below are 11 T cell receptor beta chains from a single sample sequenced in a study of cytomegalovirus exposure and HLA in healthy donors. Primers for the PCR totalled 60 Vbeta and 13 Jbeta. Assay: immunoSEQ multiplex PCR; the TCRdb copy retains only in-frame clones and omits some. This repertoire shows tens of thousands of clones, approximately 75% found once; its top ten account for 3.8%. Sequenced material: PBMCs. All receptors derive from a woman in her forties in good health and CMV-seronegative.

The chain couples TRBV6-5 to TRBJ2-2; possibly TRBD1 for D (7 bases). The CDR3 is 16 residues long. Germline CDR1 and CDR2: MNHEY and SVGAGI. Trimming stripped 0 bases from V and 6 bases from J, with 14 bases between. The CDR3 spells CASSYSMSGGPGELFF. DNA of the CDR3: TGTGCCAGCAGTTACTCGATGTCAGGGGGGCCCGGGGAGCTGTTTTTT.

The genes are TRBV5-1 and TRBJ2-3; 10 bases agree with TRBD1. J was trimmed by 2 bases and V by 4 bases; bases with no gene match: 7. The CDR3 runs to 16 residues. The germline CDR1 and CDR2 sequences are SGHRS and YFSETQ. CDR3 loop: CASSGGQGGITDTQYF. CDR3 coding DNA: TGCGCCAGCAGCGGTGGACAGGGGGGTATCACAGATACGCAGTATTTT. Together with reference TRBV5-1 and TRBJ2-3, the CDR3 gives the full variable domain: KAGVTQTPRYLIKTRGQQVTLSCSPISGHRSVSWYQQTPGQGLQFLFEYFSETQRNKGNFPGRFSGRQFSNSRSEMNVSTLELGDSALYLCASSGGQGGITDTQYFGPGTRLTVL.

This chain joins TRBV28 and TRBJ2-7, with 11 nucleotides matching TRBD1. This CDR3 spans 16 amino acids. From germline, CDR1 is MDHEN and CDR2 SYDVKM. V trimming: 5 bases; J trimming: 7 bases; junction bases outside the gene matches: 13. CDR3 coding DNA: TGTGCCAGCAGTCCATTAGGACAGGGGGCTAGCCGGGAGCAGTACTTC. This gives the protein CASSPLGQGASREQYF.

This chain links TRBV4-2 with TRBJ1-1, with D hard to call. The ends were cut back, 0 bases at V and 0 bases at J, with 5 bases in the middle. This CDR3 contains 14 residues. Germline V gives CDR1 LGHNA, CDR2 YNFKEQ. In DNA, the CDR3 is TGTGCCAGCAGCCAAGAATCTCTGAACACTGAAGCTTTCTTT. Amino acids: CASSQESLNTEAFF.

This clone was observed a handful of times. V usage is TRBV15 and J usage is TRBJ1-2; possibly TRBD1 for D (5 bases). Germline V lookup: CDR1 LNHNV, CDR2 YYDKDF (reference sequence). The CDR3 is 16 residues long. Trimming cost V 8 bases and J 0 bases, with 19 bases left between them. In nucleotides, the CDR3 is TGTGCCACCCTGCCCGACAGAGAAATCACTAACTATGGCTACACCTTC. Residues: CATLPDREITNYGYTF.

The CDR3 bases are TGTGCCAGTAGAGAAACAGGGTTGATCGGAAACACCATATATTTT. Translated: CASRETGLIGNTIYF. The chain employs TRBV19 and TRBJ1-3; maybe TRBD1 (6 bases). Trimming pared 6 bases from V and 4 bases from J, leaving 16 bases between. CDR3 length equals 15 residues. Germline V lookup: CDR1 LNHDA, CDR2 SQIVND (reference sequence).

The chain combines TRBV15 with TRBJ2-3; TRBD2 matches 8 bases. Germline V gene lookup returns CDR1 LNHNV and CDR2 YYDKDF (reference sequence). This CDR3 has 16 amino acids. J was trimmed by 0 bases and V by 3 bases; bases with no gene match: 5. The CDR3 loop reads CATSRRGASSTDTQYF. The CDR3 DNA is TGTGCCACCAGCAGGCGGGGGGCCTCAAGCACAGATACGCAGTATTTT. The full variable domain, with the rest looked up from reference TRBV15 and TRBJ2-3, is DAMVIQNPRYQVTQFGKPVTLSCSQTLNHNVMYWYQQKSSQAPKLLFHYYDKDFNNEADTPDNFQSRRPNTSFCFLDIRSPGLGDTAMYLCATSRRGASSTDTQYFGPGTRLTVL.

This CDR3 is CASSRGQVEKLFF. The CDR3 DNA sequence: TGTGCCAGCAGCCGAGGACAGGTTGAAAAACTGTTTTTT. J is TRBJ1-4 and V is TRBV5-6; 7 bases are shared with TRBD1. This CDR3 has 13 residues. CDR1 is SGHDT, CDR2 YYEEEE, per germline. The trim removed 4 bases at V and 7 bases at J, leaving 4 bases unmatched.

This chain uses TRBV19 with TRBJ1-4, with D uncertain. Trimming stripped 6 bases from V and 3 bases from J, with 20 bases between. The length of the CDR3 is 17 residues. Germline V lookup: CDR1 LNHDA, CDR2 SQIVND (reference sequence). This chain's CDR3 is CASRPAVRRKANEKLFF. CDR3 DNA: TGTGCCAGTAGGCCGGCTGTGAGGAGGAAGGCTAATGAAAAACTGTTTTTT.

This rearrangement joins TRBV19 to TRBJ1-1; D unclear. Trimming pared 3 bases from V and 4 bases from J, leaving 12 bases between. The CDR3 has 14 residues. The germline V gene has CDR1 LNHDA and CDR2 SQIVND (reference sequence). The DNA of the CDR3 is TGTGCCAGTAGTATTCGTACCTACGGCACTGAAGCTTTCTTT. As protein: CASSIRTYGTEAFF.

In DNA, the CDR3 is TGTGCCACCAGCAGAGATGGCGGTCAGCCCCAGCATTTT. Encoded protein: CATSRDGGQPQHF. The chain carries TRBV15 and TRBJ1-5; D gene ambiguous. Germline V gene lookup returns CDR1 LNHNV and CDR2 YYDKDF (reference sequence). V was shortened by 0 bases and J by 6 bases, with 6 bases between the two germline ends. The CDR3 covers 13 residues. Combining the CDR3 with reference TRBV15 and TRBJ1-5 gives the whole variable domain DAMVIQNPRYQVTQFGKPVTLSCSQTLNHNVMYWYQQKSSQAPKLLFHYYDKDFNNEADTPDNFQSRRPNTSFCFLDIRSPGLGDTAMYLCATSRDGGQPQHFGDGTRLSIL.